These T cell receptor beta chains were read from a single sample in a study of T cell responses to AZD1222 COVID-19 vaccine. Assay used: immunoSEQ multiplex PCR; TCRdb lists only in-frame clones, some missing. The sample lists 110,000 to 150,000 clones; around 90% were seen once. This specimen was peripheral blood, taken on day 0 of AZD1222 vaccination. The receptors originated from an adult in good health. CDR3s leave out the opening cysteine and the closing phenylalanine or tryptophan.

CDR3aa,j_gene,v_gene,len
ASLRTGANTGELF,TRBJ2-2,TRBV18,13
ASSLTQGSNEQF,TRBJ2-1,TRBV5-4,12
ASSLVGGWQETQY,TRBJ2-5,TRBV5-1,13
ASSPGLGSYNEQF,TRBJ2-1,TRBV7-3,13
ASSPDRAYNEQF,TRBJ2-1,TRBV27,12
ASSKGSQRTYNEQF,TRBJ2-1,TRBV21-1,14
ASSIEGPALGSYNSPLH,TRBJ1-6,TRBV19,17
ASSLGDSDNQPQH,TRBJ1-5,TRBV5-5,13
ASSPTPWQQETQY,TRBJ2-5,TRBV9,13
ASSPRTGDQPQH,TRBJ1-5,TRBV4-2,12
ASSSGGTNNQPQH,TRBJ1-5,TRBV5-1,13
ASSSTPSGGKDTQY,TRBJ2-3,TRBV5-6,14
SVGTGTGNTIY,TRBJ1-3,TRBV29-1,11
AISESLLVWDSERNTIY,TRBJ1-3,TRBV10-3,17
ATSDRVGNSPLH,TRBJ1-6,TRBV24-1,12
ASSSSGRNSYNEQF,TRBJ2-1,TRBV7-2,14
ASSVGELLVPYYEQY,TRBJ2-7,TRBV9,15
ASSPGQTLTGELF,TRBJ2-2,TRBV5-6,13
ASSPTAGWVTEAF,TRBJ1-1,TRBV18,13
ACRRDSSYNSPLH,TRBJ1-6,TRBV30,13
SAPMDGSNYGYT,TRBJ1-2,TRBV29-1,12
ASSLSSPFRTGSKNGYT,TRBJ1-2,TRBV28,17